This passage covers 23 T cell receptor beta chains from one sample sequenced in a study of cytomegalovirus exposure and HLA in healthy donors. In the PCR, 60 Vbeta and 13 Jbeta primers were used. TCRdb keeps only in-frame clones here, not all; method: immunoSEQ multiplex PCR. The sample carries some 160,000 clones, approximately 73% recorded once. Sequencing used PBMCs. The receptors come from a young woman in good health and CMV-seropositive.

This clone has just a few counts. This rearrangement joins TRBV9 to TRBJ2-1, with 8 bases lining up with TRBD2. Germline V gene data show CDR1 as SGDLS and CDR2 as YYNGEE. V lost 4 bases and J lost 9; bases outside the gene matches: 12. The length of the CDR3 is 15 residues. For the CDR3, the DNA is TGTGCCAGCAGCCCCGACGGGGGGGGTAAGGGTGAGCAGTTCTTC. Encoded protein: CASSPDGGGKGEQFF.

This chain uses TRBV27 with TRBJ2-1; 10 bases are shared with TRBD2. V was clipped by 2 bases and J by 0 bases; unmatched bases: 10. The CDR3 loop spans 19 amino acids. CDR1 is MNHEY and CDR2 is SMNVEV in the germline V gene (reference sequence). This CDR3 is CASSLIASGGLSSYNEQFF. In DNA, the CDR3 is TGTGCCAGCAGTTTAATTGCTAGCGGGGGCCTTAGCTCCTACAATGAGCAGTTCTTC.

The rearrangement joins TRBV11-2 to TRBJ2-7, with D maybe TRBD2 (5 bases). This CDR3 is 15 amino acids long. Germline CDR1 reads SGHAT; CDR2 reads FQNNGV. Between the trimmed V and J ends, which lost 0 bases and 2 bases, there was a span of 11 bases. DNA for the CDR3: TGTGCCAGCAGCTTAGAGGCGGGCTCGGCCTACGAGCAGTACTTC. It encodes CASSLEAGSAYEQYF. The full variable domain, its missing parts supplied by reference TRBV11-2 and TRBJ2-7, is EAGVAQSPRYKIIEKRQSVAFWCNPISGHATLYWYQQILGQGPKLLIQFQNNGVVDDSQLPKDRFSAERLKGVDSTLKIQPAKLEDSAVYLCASSLEAGSAYEQYFGPGTRLTVT.

The rearrangement uses TRBV6-5 and TRBJ2-1; a weak D match, TRBD1 (6 bases). CDR3 length: 16 amino acids. V was shortened by 2 bases and J by 4 bases, with 15 bases between the two germline ends. Germline CDR1 is MNHEY and CDR2 is SVGAGI. CDR3 coding DNA: TGTGCCAGCAGTTACGAACCGGACAGAATGTACAATGAGCAGTTCTTC. The encoded protein is CASSYEPDRMYNEQFF.

The CDR3 bases are TGCGCCAGCAGCATCCTAGCGGGGCCCACAGATACGCAGTATTTT. Protein sequence: CASSILAGPTDTQYF. The rearrangement joins TRBV5-1 to TRBJ2-3; 9 bases agree with TRBD2. The CDR3 spans 15 residues. Germline values: CDR1 SGHRS, CDR2 YFSETQ. V trimming: 4 bases; J trimming: 2 bases; junction bases outside the gene matches: 5.

As regards this clone: An end of the junction differs from the germline gene, which may be a read error. The chain links TRBV10-3 to TRBJ1-4; D is undetermined. Germline assignment: CDR1 ENHRY and CDR2 SYGVKD. This CDR3 spans 15 amino acids. The CDR3 sequence is CAISEQKGTSEKLFF. CDR3 nucleotides: TGTGCCATCAGTGAGCAGAAGGGAACTAGTGAAAAACTGTTTTTT.

This rearrangement joins TRBV7-2 to TRBJ1-2; 8 nucleotides match TRBD1. The V segment lost 6 bases and the J segment 5 bases; nucleotides outside the gene matches: 5. The CDR3 is made up of 13 amino acids. Germline assignment: CDR1 SGHTA and CDR2 FQGNSA. CDR3 DNA sequence: TGTGCCAGCAGGGCAGGGGGCGGTTATGGCTACACCTTC. This sequence encodes CASRAGGGYGYTF.

The chain carries TRBV27 and TRBJ2-1; D is uncertain. The CDR3 runs to 20 residues. Trimming pared 3 bases from V and 0 bases from J, leaving 24 bases between. Germline V gene lookup returns CDR1 MNHEY and CDR2 SMNVEV (reference sequence). Here the CDR3 reads CASSFNPLWFSVTSYNEQFF. CDR3 in DNA: TGTGCCAGCAGTTTCAACCCCCTTTGGTTCAGTGTCACCTCCTACAATGAGCAGTTCTTC.

As for this clone: This sample also contains other DNA sequences that code for the same CDR3. The CDR3 DNA follows: TGTGCCTGGAGAGTAGGAGACACTGAAGCTTTCTTT. It yields the protein CAWRVGDTEAFF. The rearrangement uses TRBV30 and TRBJ1-1; D is unclear. There are 12 residues in the CDR3. Germline CDR1 GTSNPN, CDR2 SVGIG (reference sequence). Trimming removed 3 bases at V and 3 bases at J, with 8 bases between.

The chain has TRBV15 and TRBJ2-6; 7 positions match TRBD1. This CDR3 region has 18 residues. J gave up 2 bases and V 3 bases, and 10 bases lay outside the gene matches. Germline V CDR1 and CDR2: LNHNV, YYDKDF (reference sequence). Here the CDR3 reads CATSSPLGQGAGANVLTF. In DNA, the CDR3 is TGTGCCACCAGCAGTCCCCTGGGGCAGGGGGCTGGGGCCAACGTCCTGACTTTC.

This clone was picked up a small number of times. This chain connects TRBV5-6 to TRBJ2-2; the D gene is possibly TRBD2 (6 bases). Germline V gene data show CDR1 as SGHDT and CDR2 as YYEEEE. CDR3 size: 16 residues. Trimming removed 4 bases at V and 5 bases at J, with 18 bases between. CDR3 loop: CASSPEWGGETGELFF. Here the CDR3 DNA reads TGTGCCAGCAGCCCCGAGTGGGGCGGGGAGACCGGGGAGCTGTTTTTT.

The CDR3 loop is CASSLVRSNTEAFF. In DNA form, the CDR3 reads TGTGCCAGCAGCTTAGTCAGGTCGAACACTGAAGCTTTCTTT. The chain joins TRBV7-9 to TRBJ1-1; D unclear. Germline-derived CDR1 and CDR2 are SEHNR and FQNEAQ (reference sequence). V shed 1 base and J shed 1 base, with 7 bases lying between them. The CDR3 has 14 residues.

This clone was seen once. The chain is built from TRBV19 and TRBJ2-1; 8 bases fit TRBD2. The length of the CDR3 is 14 residues. Losses at the gene ends were 10 bases for V and 3 bases for J; bases not matched to a gene: 8. Germline lookup yields CDR1 LNHDA and CDR2 SQIVND (reference sequence). The CDR3 DNA is TGTGCCACCACAAGCGGGGGCGACTACAATGAGCAGTTCTTC. Protein sequence: CATTSGGDYNEQFF. The variable domain in full, with the rest retrieved from reference TRBV19 and TRBJ2-1, is DGGITQSPKYLFRKEGQNVTLSCEQNLNHDAMYWYRQDPGQGLRLIYYSQIVNDFQKGDIAEGYSVSREKKESFPLTVTSAQKNPTAFYLCATTSGGDYNEQFFGPGTRLTVL.

This chain joins TRBV6-5 and TRBJ2-5, with 7 bases lining up with TRBD2. Germline trimming cut 5 bases from V and 4 bases from J; bases unmatched to any gene: 7. The CDR3 runs 14 residues. Germline assignment: CDR1 MNHEY and CDR2 SVGAGI. The chain's CDR3 is CASSPGTIAETQYF. CDR3 coding DNA: TGTGCCAGCAGTCCCGGGACTATCGCAGAGACCCAGTACTTC.

The V and J genes are TRBV5-6 and TRBJ1-1, with D possibly TRBD1 on 6 matching bases. V was clipped by 4 bases and J by 3 bases, with 10 bases between them. This CDR3 comprises 13 residues. Germline CDR1 is SGHDT and CDR2 is YYEEEE. Here the CDR3 DNA reads TGTGCCAGCAGCCTAGGGGGAGACACTGAAGCTTTCTTT. Protein sequence: CASSLGGDTEAFF.

The table lists this clone with a few counts. J is TRBJ2-1 and V is TRBV7-2, with TRBD1 matching over 9 bases. V lost 0 bases and J lost 6; bases outside the gene matches: 6. This CDR3 comprises 16 residues. Germline CDR1 reads SGHTA; CDR2 reads FQGNSA. The CDR3, as DNA: TGTGCCAGCAGCTTAGCGCCGGGACAGGGCGGCAATGAGCAGTTCTTC. As protein: CASSLAPGQGGNEQFF.

The genes are TRBV11-3 and TRBJ2-1; 7 nucleotides align to TRBD2. The germline V gene has CDR1 SGHNT and CDR2 YENEEA. The length of the CDR3 is 14 residues. Trimming took 1 base from V and 8 from J; bases not matched to a gene: 5. As DNA, the CDR3 is TGTGCCAGCAGCTTAGGAGGCGGGGGAGATGAGCAGTTCTTC. It specifies CASSLGGGGDEQFF.

The J gene is TRBJ2-7, the V gene TRBV5-6; D is unresolved. The V end was cut by 3 bases, the J end by 2 bases, with 9 bases between. The CDR3 extends over 13 amino acids. The germline gives CDR1 SGHDT, CDR2 YYEEEE. The CDR3 DNA is TGTGCCAGCAGCTCCAGCCGGGCCTACGAGCAGTACTTC. It encodes CASSSSRAYEQYF.

The chain links TRBV20-1 to TRBJ2-1; no clear D gene. Trimming left V 6 bases short and J 7 bases short, with 10 bases between. Germline CDR1 reads DFQATT; CDR2 reads SNEGSKA (reference sequence). There are 11 residues in the CDR3. CDR3 DNA sequence: TGCAGTGCCCCCCGAGTTAATGAGCAGTTCTTC. Protein product: CSAPRVNEQFF.

CDR3 protein: CASRVNRGTEAFF. CDR3 DNA sequence: TGTGCCAGCAGGGTAAACAGGGGCACTGAAGCTTTCTTT. J is TRBJ1-1 and V is TRBV27; 7 nucleotides match TRBD1. Germline V gene sequence: CDR1 MNHEY, CDR2 SMNVEV (reference sequence). Germline trimming cut 6 bases from V and 4 bases from J; bases unmatched to any gene: 5. The CDR3 runs 13 residues.

The V and J genes are TRBV30 and TRBJ2-5, with TRBD1 identical over 9 bases. CDR3 length: 15 amino acids. V was pared by 2 bases and J by 4 bases, with 8 bases of the junction left unmatched. The germline V gene encodes CDR1 GTSNPN and CDR2 SVGIG (reference sequence). The CDR3 DNA reads TGTGCCTGGAGTCTCGGACAGGGGAAACGAGAGACCCAGTACTTC. It translates to CAWSLGQGKRETQYF.

This clone was seen a single time. V gene TRBV5-1 combines with J gene TRBJ1-1; weak D call: TRBD1 (5 bases). The germline V gene encodes CDR1 SGHRS and CDR2 YFSETQ. V was cut by 0 bases and J by 3 bases, with 9 bases left in between. The CDR3 is 14 residues long. As DNA, the CDR3 is TGCGCCAGCAGCTTGGGGGGAGGGGACACTGAAGCTTTCTTT. It codes for CASSLGGGDTEAFF.

The chain joins TRBV19 to TRBJ2-5, with D hard to call. The V end lost 0 bases, the J end lost 2 bases, and 4 bases lay between the germline ends. This CDR3 contains 13 residues. CDR1 LNHDA and CDR2 SQIVND come from the germline V gene (reference sequence). CDR3 DNA sequence: TGTGCCAGTAGTATAGACAGTCAAGAGACCCAGTACTTC. Translated: CASSIDSQETQYF. Complete variable domain (other parts from reference TRBV19 and TRBJ2-5): DGGITQSPKYLFRKEGQNVTLSCEQNLNHDAMYWYRQDPGQGLRLIYYSQIVNDFQKGDIAEGYSVSREKKESFPLTVTSAQKNPTAFYLCASSIDSQETQYFGPGTRLLVL.